This TCR beta chain was found in a study of cytomegalovirus exposure and HLA in healthy donors. Overall study: Membership in the Caucasian-associated ancestry cluster was found for about 80% of about 430 genotyped donors.

Remarks on this clone: Its specificity is unknown.

Study-wide points: Most TCR sequences were rare, but some public TCRs occurred in many donors. Available immune exposure information covered CMV serostatus only.

Both 60 Vbeta primers and 13 Jbeta primers went into the PCR. Repertoires were generated with immunoSEQ multiplex PCR, while TCRdb's copy carries only in-frame clones and drops some. The repertoire holds approximately 170,000 clones, with around 77% as singletons. The source material was PBMCs. The clonotype was recovered from a woman aged 30 to 39 in good health and CMV-seropositive.

This CDR3 is CASSGGQTYEQYF. CDR3 nucleotide sequence: TGTGCCAGCAGTGGGGGACAGACATACGAGCAGTACTTC. The J gene is TRBJ2-7, the V gene TRBV2; TRBD1 agrees at 7 bases. Germline-derived CDR1 and CDR2 are SNHLY and FYNNEI. Trimming at V came to 4 bases and at J to 4 bases, leaving 4 bases not matched to a gene. The CDR3 has 13 residues.